This T cell receptor (beta chain) was sequenced for a study of T cell responses to AZD1222 COVID-19 vaccine. Overall study findings and caveats: White British people made up most donors, females outnumbered males, and clonal diversity was possibly underestimated. Targeting of unmutated variant regions was reportedly seen in nearly half of spike-specific TCRs. Scientists sampled the repertoires only once the peak T cell response had passed.

Sequencing used immunoSEQ multiplex PCR; TCRdb keeps in-frame clones, though not all of them. The sample includes over 100,000 clones, around 94% of them seen just once. On this clone itself: Its antigen is still unknown.

V shed 5 bases, J shed 10 bases, and the junction held 11 bases outside the gene matches. This CDR3 has 14 amino acids. Germline V gives CDR1 MDHEN, CDR2 SYDVKM. The sequence came from an adult in good health. The genes are TRBV28 and TRBJ2-1, with 7 positions matching TRBD1. Sequencing was performed on peripheral blood, taken on day 0 of AZD1222 vaccination. CDR3 bases: TGTGCCAGCAGTCCCCCGGACAGGCCCTGGGAGCAGTTCTTC. It specifies CASSPPDRPWEQFF.